These 19 T cell receptor beta chains came from one sample sequenced in a study of control samples from healthy donors and cancer patients (dated by TCRdb to about 2020). Library generation was performed with the immunoSEQ multiplex PCR assay. Here the immuneACCESS table is served through TCRdb, limited to in-frame sequences with V and J called. Missing clones are a known gap in these copies; in checked studies unresolved V genes cover under half, and the rest lacks a known reason. This sample is represented by nearly 200,000 clones; about 89% of them were singletons. 1.5% to 2% of the sample is in the top ten clones. Sequenced material: blood. These receptors were taken from a man aged 25-40 years in good health.

The V and J genes are TRBV4-1 and TRBJ2-7; perhaps TRBD2 as D (5 bases). The CDR3 extends over 13 amino acids. Trimming removed 4 bases from V and 2 bases from J, with 9 bases in between. Looked up from germline, CDR1 is MGHRA and CDR2 is YSYEKL. Here the CDR3 reads CASSLAGTYEQYF. CDR3 DNA sequence: TGCGCCAGCAGCCTCGCCGGGACCTACGAGCAGTACTTC.

The chain combines TRBV4-2 with TRBJ1-2; D is undetermined. CDR3 length: 12 residues. Trimming took 0 bases from V and 3 from J, leaving 2 bases between them. Germline CDR1 LGHNA, CDR2 YNFKEQ. Written as DNA, the CDR3 is TGTGCCAGCAGCCAAGATTACTATGGCTACACCTTC. It is translated as CASSQDYYGYTF.

This chain uses TRBV2 with TRBJ2-3; weak D call: TRBD2 (7 bases). This CDR3 is 16 amino acids long. From germline, CDR1 is SNHLY and CDR2 FYNNEI. The V end lost 7 bases, the J end lost 1 base, and 18 bases lay between the germline ends. The CDR3 nucleotides read TGTGCCAGCACTACACCGGGGGGCATACGCACAGATACGCAGTATTTT. This sequence encodes CASTTPGGIRTDTQYF.

The chain employs TRBV6-5 and TRBJ2-3; 8 bases line up with TRBD2. Losses at the gene ends were 7 bases for V and 4 bases for J; bases not matched to a gene: 10. The CDR3 extends over 15 amino acids. Germline V gene data show CDR1 as MNHEY and CDR2 as SVGAGI. DNA of the CDR3: TGTGCCAGCACCACGGGAGGGGCTGGGGCAGATACGCAGTATTTT. Protein product: CASTTGGAGADTQYF.

The chain carries TRBV3-1 (or the pseudogene TRBV3-2) and TRBJ1-1; 8 bases are shared with TRBD1. This CDR3 is 16 amino acids long. Germline V CDR1 and CDR2: LGHDT, YNNKEL (reference sequence). After removal of 4 bases from V and 4 bases from J, the junction contained 11 bases not matched to a gene. CDR3: CASSPLGQGASTEAFF. The CDR3 DNA is TGTGCCAGCAGCCCCTTAGGGCAGGGGGCGAGCACTGAAGCTTTCTTT.

The count of this clone is one. The chain uses TRBV5-4 and TRBJ2-7; D gene unclear. V was trimmed by 2 bases and J by 5 bases, leaving 11 bases between them. The CDR3 loop spans 13 amino acids. Germline V CDR1 and CDR2: SGHNT, YYREEE (reference sequence). CDR3 residues: CASSFWSRNEQYF. The CDR3 coding sequence is TGTGCCAGCAGCTTTTGGTCCCGAAACGAGCAGTACTTC.

This clone was detected a few times. The chain links TRBV6-4 to TRBJ1-6; 7 bases are a match to TRBD1. CDR3 length equals 20 residues. Germline CDR1 and CDR2: MRHNA and SNTAGT. With 6 bases clipped from V and 0 bases from J, the junction kept 17 bases outside the gene matches. CDR3 sequence: CASRILTGEKGGSYNSPLHF. CDR3 in DNA: TGTGCCAGCAGGATTCTCACAGGGGAAAAGGGGGGCTCCTATAATTCACCCCTCCACTTT.

The V and J genes are TRBV24-1 and TRBJ1-2; 10 bases match TRBD1. The germline V gene has CDR1 KGHDR and CDR2 SFDVKD. V shed 10 bases, J shed 7 bases, and the junction held 8 bases outside the gene matches. The CDR3 covers 13 residues. CDR3 sequence (DNA): TGTGCCACGGGACAGGGGCTTAATGGTGGCTACACCTTC. Translation gives CATGQGLNGGYTF.

V usage is TRBV27 and J usage is TRBJ2-4, with D tentatively TRBD1 or TRBD2 (6 bases each). V was cut by 6 bases and J by 0 bases, with 15 bases left in between. This CDR3 has 16 amino acids. The germline V gene has CDR1 MNHEY and CDR2 SMNVEV (reference sequence). The CDR3 is CASRPGAAEAKNIQYF. The CDR3 coding sequence is TGTGCCAGCAGGCCGGGGGCCGCCGAAGCCAAAAACATTCAGTACTTC.

Here the CDR3 DNA reads TGTGCCTGGAATCCCAAGACCACTAGCGGGGTATGGGATGAGCAGTTCTTC. Translation gives CAWNPKTTSGVWDEQFF. The chain couples TRBV30 to TRBJ2-1, with TRBD2 matching over 10 bases. This CDR3 spans 17 amino acids. V lost 4 bases and J lost 8; bases outside the gene matches: 17. CDR1 and CDR2 (germline): GTSNPN, SVGIG (reference sequence).

The V gene is TRBV6-1, the J gene TRBJ1-4, with a tentative D call TRBD1 (5 bases). V gave up 0 bases and J gave up 8 bases, with 13 bases separating them. The CDR3 spans 15 residues. Germline V lookup: CDR1 MNHNS, CDR2 SASEGT. CDR3 in amino acids: CASSEAVGGGEKLFF. In nucleotides, the CDR3 is TGTGCCAGCAGTGAAGCGGTCGGGGGAGGGGAAAAACTGTTTTTT.

The table lists this clone with a count of one. The genes are TRBV4-1 and TRBJ2-1, with a possible D match to TRBD1 (5 bases). The ends were cut back, 1 base at V and 6 bases at J, with 10 bases in the middle. There are 14 residues in the CDR3. The germline V gene encodes CDR1 MGHRA and CDR2 YSYEKL. The CDR3 DNA sequence: TGCGCCAGCAGCCAAGGGGGCGCCGCCAATGAGCAGTTCTTC. Protein: CASSQGGAANEQFF.

The chain has TRBV6-5 and TRBJ2-7, with D possibly being TRBD2 (6 bases). With 4 bases removed from V and 3 bases from J, the gap between germline ends came to 7 bases. CDR3 size: 12 residues. Germline CDR1 is MNHEY and CDR2 is SVGAGI. CDR3 protein: CASSFGGYEQYF. As DNA, the CDR3 is TGTGCCAGCAGTTTCGGGGGCTACGAGCAGTACTTC.

The chain uses TRBV6-6 and TRBJ2-2; 9 nucleotides line up with TRBD1. This CDR3 comprises 15 residues. Trimming removed 4 bases from V and 4 bases from J; junction bases left unmatched: 4. Per the germline V gene, CDR1 is MNHNY and CDR2 is SVGAGI (reference sequence). The CDR3 sequence is CASSSPGQGTGELFF. The CDR3 DNA follows: TGTGCCAGCAGTTCCCCGGGACAGGGCACCGGGGAGCTGTTTTTT.

The genes are TRBV19 and TRBJ1-4; the D is unclear. The CDR3 is 14 amino acids. Germline V gene data show CDR1 as LNHDA and CDR2 as SQIVND (reference sequence). The ends were cut back, 4 bases at V and 0 bases at J, with 6 bases in the middle. CDR3 sequence reads: CASSTTATNEKLFF. CDR3 sequence (DNA): TGTGCCAGTAGTACGACTGCAACTAATGAAAAACTGTTTTTT.

The J gene is TRBJ1-5, the V gene TRBV6-1, with 8 bases fitting TRBD1. V trimming: 0 bases; J trimming: 7 bases; junction bases outside the gene matches: 8. The CDR3 runs to 16 residues. CDR1 is MNHNS and CDR2 is SASEGT in the germline V gene. CDR3 DNA: TGTGCCAGCAGTGAAGCCGCAGGGGGCGCGGGGCAGCCCCAGCATTTT. This encodes CASSEAAGGAGQPQHF.

The V gene is TRBV18, the J gene TRBJ1-1, with D unclear. The germline gives CDR1 KGHSH, CDR2 LQKENI. V was trimmed by 2 bases and J by 2 bases, leaving 12 bases between them. The CDR3 sequence is 15 residues long. The CDR3 nucleotides are TGTGCCAGCTCACCAGGGAGGAGGGAAAACACTGAAGCTTTCTTT. Amino acids: CASSPGRRENTEAFF.

On this clone itself: The junction departs from germline at one end; a sequencing error may be responsible. The rearrangement links TRBV3-1 (or the pseudogene TRBV3-2) to TRBJ1-6; 7 bases line up with TRBD1. Germline values: CDR1 LGHDT, CDR2 YNNKEL (reference sequence). There are 16 residues in the CDR3. This CDR3 is CASNQGRDSDRSPLHF. In nucleotides, the CDR3 is TGTGCCAGCAACCAAGGCCGGGACAGCGATCGGTCACCCCTCCACTTT.

The chain carries TRBV3-1 (or the pseudogene TRBV3-2) and TRBJ1-1; tentative D call: TRBD1 (6 bases). Trimming took 0 bases from V and 10 from J, leaving 15 bases between them. There are 14 residues in the CDR3. CDR1 and CDR2 (germline): LGHDT, YNNKEL (reference sequence). The CDR3 DNA reads TGTGCCAGCAGCCAAGATCTTAGGGGGATTGGAGCTTTCTTT. Translation gives CASSQDLRGIGAFF.